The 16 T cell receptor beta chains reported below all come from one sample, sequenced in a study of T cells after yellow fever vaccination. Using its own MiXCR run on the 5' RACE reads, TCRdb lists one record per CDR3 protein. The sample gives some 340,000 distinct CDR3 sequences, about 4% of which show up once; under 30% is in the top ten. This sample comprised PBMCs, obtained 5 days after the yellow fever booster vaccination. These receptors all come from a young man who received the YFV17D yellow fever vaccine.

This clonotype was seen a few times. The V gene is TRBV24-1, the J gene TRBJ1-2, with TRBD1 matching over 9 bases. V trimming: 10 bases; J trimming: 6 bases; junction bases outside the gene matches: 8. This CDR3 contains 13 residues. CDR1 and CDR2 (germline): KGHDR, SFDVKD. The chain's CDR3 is CATGTGNVNGYTF. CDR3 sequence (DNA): TGTGCCACAGGGACAGGGAATGTGAATGGCTACACCTTC.

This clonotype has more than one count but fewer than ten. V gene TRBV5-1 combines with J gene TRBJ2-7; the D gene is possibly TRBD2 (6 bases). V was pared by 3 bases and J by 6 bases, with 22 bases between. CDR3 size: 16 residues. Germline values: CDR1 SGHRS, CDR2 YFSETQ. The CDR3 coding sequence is TGCGCCAGCAGCTCGGGGGTACATCCGGGGTTGAGCGAGCAGTACTTC. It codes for CASSSGVHPGLSEQYF. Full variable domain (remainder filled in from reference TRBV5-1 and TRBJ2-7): KAGVTQTPRYLIKTRGQQVTLSCSPISGHRSVSWYQQTPGQGLQFLFEYFSETQRNKGNFPGRFSGRQFSNSRSEMNVSTLELGDSALYLCASSSGVHPGLSEQYFGPGTRLTVT.

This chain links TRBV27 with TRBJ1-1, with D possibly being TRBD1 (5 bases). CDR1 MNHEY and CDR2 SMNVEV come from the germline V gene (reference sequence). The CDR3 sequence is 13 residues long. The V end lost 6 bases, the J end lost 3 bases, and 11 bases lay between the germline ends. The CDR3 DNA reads TGTGCCAGCAGAATAATGGGGGACACTGAAGCTTTCTTT. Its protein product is CASRIMGDTEAFF.

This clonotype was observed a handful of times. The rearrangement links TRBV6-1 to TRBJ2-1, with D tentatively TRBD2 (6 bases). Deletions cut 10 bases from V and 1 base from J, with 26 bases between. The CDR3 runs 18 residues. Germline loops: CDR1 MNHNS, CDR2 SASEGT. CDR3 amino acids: CATHPRVVADMSYNEQFF. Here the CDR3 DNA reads TGTGCCACACATCCCAGGGTAGTAGCGGACATGTCCTACAATGAGCAGTTCTTC.

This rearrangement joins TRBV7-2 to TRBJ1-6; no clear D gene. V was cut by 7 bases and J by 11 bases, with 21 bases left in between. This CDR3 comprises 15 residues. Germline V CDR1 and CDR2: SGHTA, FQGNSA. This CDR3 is CASTHFRRGGTPLHF. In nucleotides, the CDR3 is TGTGCCAGCACCCATTTCAGACGGGGTGGGACACCCCTCCACTTT. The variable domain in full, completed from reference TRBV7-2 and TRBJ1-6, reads GAGVSQSPSNKVTEKGKDVELRCDPISGHTALYWYRQSLGQGLEFLIYFQGNSAPDKSGLPSDRFSAERTGGSVSTLTIQRTQQEDSAVYLCASTHFRRGGTPLHFGNGTRLTVT.

The CDR3 bases are TGCAGACCTCCCGGGGGGCTAGCGGATTGGAATGAGCAGTTCTTC. Translated, it gives CRPPGGLADWNEQFF. The V gene is TRBV20-1, the J gene TRBJ2-1; tentatively, D is TRBD2 (7 bases). The germline gives CDR1 DFQATT, CDR2 SNEGSKA (reference sequence). The CDR3 is 15 residues long.

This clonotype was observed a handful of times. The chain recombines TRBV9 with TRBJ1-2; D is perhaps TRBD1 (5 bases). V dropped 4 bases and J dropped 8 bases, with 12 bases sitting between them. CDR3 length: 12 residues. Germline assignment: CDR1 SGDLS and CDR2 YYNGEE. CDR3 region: CASSTLKGGYTF. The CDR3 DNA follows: TGTGCCAGCAGCACGCTAAAGGGGGGCTACACCTTC.

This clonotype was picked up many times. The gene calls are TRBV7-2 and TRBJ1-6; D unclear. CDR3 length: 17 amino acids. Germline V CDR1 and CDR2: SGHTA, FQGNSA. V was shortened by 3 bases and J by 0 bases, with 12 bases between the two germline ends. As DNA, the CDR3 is TGTGCCAGCAGCTTCAGGACCAGTAGCTCCTATAATTCACCCCTCCACTTT. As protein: CASSFRTSSSYNSPLHF.

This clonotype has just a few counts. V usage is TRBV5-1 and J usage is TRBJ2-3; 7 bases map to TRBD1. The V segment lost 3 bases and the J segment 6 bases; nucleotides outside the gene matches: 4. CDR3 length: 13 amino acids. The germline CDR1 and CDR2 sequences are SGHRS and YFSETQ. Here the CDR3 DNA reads TGCGCCAGCAGCTGGGGACAGACGGATACGCAGTATTTT. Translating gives CASSWGQTDTQYF.

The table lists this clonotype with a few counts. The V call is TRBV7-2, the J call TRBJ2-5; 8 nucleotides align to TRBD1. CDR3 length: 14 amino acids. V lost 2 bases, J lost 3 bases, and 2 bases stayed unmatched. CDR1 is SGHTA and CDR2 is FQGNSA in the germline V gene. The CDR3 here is CASSLLDREETQYF. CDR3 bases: TGTGCCAGCAGCTTATTGGACAGGGAAGAGACCCAGTACTTC.

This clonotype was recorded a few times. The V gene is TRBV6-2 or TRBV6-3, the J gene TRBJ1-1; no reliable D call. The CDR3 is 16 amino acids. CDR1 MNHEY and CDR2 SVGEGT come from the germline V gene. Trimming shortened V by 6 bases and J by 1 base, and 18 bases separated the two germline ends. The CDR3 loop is CASRHPIGRTNTEAFF. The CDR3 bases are TGTGCCAGCAGACACCCTATCGGACGGACGAACACTGAAGCTTTCTTT.

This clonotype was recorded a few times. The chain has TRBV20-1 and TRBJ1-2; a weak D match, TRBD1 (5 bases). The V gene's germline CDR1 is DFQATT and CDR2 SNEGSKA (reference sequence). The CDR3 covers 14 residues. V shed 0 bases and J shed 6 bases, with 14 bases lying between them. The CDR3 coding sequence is TGCAGTGCTAGAGAGGGACGGGCTCGGGATGGCTACACCTTC. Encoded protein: CSAREGRARDGYTF.

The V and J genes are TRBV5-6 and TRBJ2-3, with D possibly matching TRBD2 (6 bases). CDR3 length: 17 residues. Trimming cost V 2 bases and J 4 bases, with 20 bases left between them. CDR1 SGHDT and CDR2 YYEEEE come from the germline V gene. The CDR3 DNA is TGTGCCAGCAGCTTCGTATCCGGGGGATCGGGCGCAGATACGCAGTATTTT. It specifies CASSFVSGGSGADTQYF.

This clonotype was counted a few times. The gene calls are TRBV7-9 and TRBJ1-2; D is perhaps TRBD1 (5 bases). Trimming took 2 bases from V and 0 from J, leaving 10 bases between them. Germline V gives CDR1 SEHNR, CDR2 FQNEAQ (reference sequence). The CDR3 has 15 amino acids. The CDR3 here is CASSLFEGPNYGYTF. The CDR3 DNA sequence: TGTGCCAGCAGCTTATTCGAGGGGCCTAACTATGGCTACACCTTC.

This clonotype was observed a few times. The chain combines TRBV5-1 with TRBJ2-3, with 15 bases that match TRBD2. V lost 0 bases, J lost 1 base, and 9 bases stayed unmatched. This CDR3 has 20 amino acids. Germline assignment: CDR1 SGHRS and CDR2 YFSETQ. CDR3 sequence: CASSLGPGLAGGPRTDTQYF. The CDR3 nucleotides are TGCGCCAGCAGCTTGGGGCCAGGACTAGCGGGGGGGCCGCGCACAGATACGCAGTATTTT.

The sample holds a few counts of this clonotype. CDR3 in amino acids: CASSSEYNSPLHF. For the CDR3, the DNA is TGCGCCAGCAGCTCCGAATATAATTCACCCCTCCACTTT. The chain recombines TRBV5-1 with TRBJ1-6; D is ambiguous. Germline V CDR1 and CDR2: SGHRS, YFSETQ. This CDR3 is built from 13 residues. The ends were cut back, 3 bases at V and 4 bases at J, with 5 bases in the middle. The full variable domain, its missing parts supplied by reference TRBV5-1 and TRBJ1-6, is KAGVTQTPRYLIKTRGQQVTLSCSPISGHRSVSWYQQTPGQGLQFLFEYFSETQRNKGNFPGRFSGRQFSNSRSEMNVSTLELGDSALYLCASSSEYNSPLHFGNGTRLTVT.